This TCR beta chain appears in the sequencing data of a study of T cell responses to AZD1222 COVID-19 vaccine. Clones were sequenced by immunoSEQ multiplex PCR, and TCRdb holds only the in-frame ones, with some missing. The sample comprises 17,000 or so clones, nearly 90% of which are singletons, and 8% to 10% rests with the top ten. The receptor was derived from an adult who received the AZD1222 COVID-19 vaccine. Sequenced here: peripheral blood, sampled 28 days after the second AZD1222 dose.

CDR3 region: CASSFGGSSGNTIYF. The CDR3 DNA is TGCGCCAGCAGCTTCGGGGGGAGCTCTGGAAACACCATATATTTT. The rearrangement uses TRBV5-1 and TRBJ1-3; D possibly corresponds to TRBD1 (5 bases). Germline-derived CDR1 and CDR2 are SGHRS and YFSETQ. With 2 bases removed from V and 0 bases from J, the gap between germline ends came to 9 bases. The CDR3 contains 15 residues. The full variable domain, its missing parts supplied by reference TRBV5-1 and TRBJ1-3, is KAGVTQTPRYLIKTRGQQVTLSCSPISGHRSVSWYQQTPGQGLQFLFEYFSETQRNKGNFPGRFSGRQFSNSRSEMNVSTLELGDSALYLCASSFGGSSGNTIYFGEGSWLTVV.